This T cell receptor (beta chain) was observed in a study of blood T cell repertoires in COVID-19. Study-wide context: COVID-19 samples, acute and convalescent, were from the United States, Italy and Spain. PBMCs, B-cell-depleted T cells, or T cells were the source of the cDNA or gDNA that made up the material.

V shed 1 base and J shed 1 base, with 11 bases lying between them. From germline, CDR1 is KGHSH and CDR2 LQKENI. The CDR3 spans 15 residues. Original methodology: Nucleated cell counts were estimated from reference gene primer amplification. Sequencing was performed with immunoSEQ multiplex PCR; in TCRdb, only in-frame clones are kept and a portion is missing. V and J calls and clone size come straight from that table; D and trimming were deduced from the DNA. The sample consists of under 350,000 clones, around nine tenths of them appearing once. The sequence came from a man between 45 and 60 years old with acute or convalescent COVID-19. Material: peripheral blood. The rearrangement uses TRBV18 and TRBJ2-7; tentative D call: TRBD1 (6 bases). This CDR3 is CASSPQTGNSYEQYF. The CDR3 DNA sequence: TGTGCCAGCTCACCACAAACAGGGAATTCCTACGAGCAGTACTTC.